This T cell receptor (beta chain) was identified in a study of response to subunit inactivated influenza vaccine. TCRdb reprocessed the RT-PCR reads with MiXCR, giving one entry per CDR3 protein. Here the sample spans around 760,000 distinct CDR3 sequences, approximately 14% being singletons. CDR3 length equals 15 residues. Germline V lookup: CDR1 SEHNR, CDR2 FQNEAQ (reference sequence). Germline trimming cut 0 bases from V and 5 bases from J; bases unmatched to any gene: 4. The starting material was PBMCs from blood, obtained around two weeks before vaccination. The V call is TRBV7-9, the J call TRBJ2-1, with TRBD2 matching over 7 bases. The clonotype comes from a man in his fifties or sixties who received an inactivated influenza vaccine. The chain's CDR3 is CASSLAGGRDNEQFF. Written as DNA, the CDR3 is TGTGCCAGCAGCTTAGCGGGGGGGAGAGACAATGAGCAGTTCTTC.